The 22 T cell receptor beta chains below all came from one sample that was sequenced in a study of CD8+CD57+ T cells in acquired aplastic anemia. Patients picked for sequencing had shown CD8+CD57+ cell expansion detected by flow cytometry. TCR beta VDJ and CDR3 profiles were obtained from a genomic DNA template. TCRdb ran MiXCR on the reads and lists one entry per CDR3 protein. The sample includes 220,000 or so distinct CDR3 sequences, 50% to 70% of them seen just once. The sequencing sample was made of sorted CD4+, CD8+, or CD8+CD57+ T cells (not recorded which) from PBMCs. These receptors all stem from a human donor with aplastic anemia.

This rearrangement joins TRBV20-1 to TRBJ2-7, with D uncertain. The ends were cut back, 5 bases at V and 0 bases at J, with 17 bases in the middle. The CDR3 is 15 amino acids. In germline, CDR1 is DFQATT, CDR2 SNEGSKA (reference sequence). CDR3 nucleotides: TGCAGTGCTCCCCAAAGCCCCAAATACTCCTACGAGCAGTACTTC. Translated, it gives CSAPQSPKYSYEQYF.

This clonotype showed up just a few times. This chain links TRBV7-8 with TRBJ2-1, with 11 nucleotides matching TRBD2. CDR3 length equals 15 residues. CDR1 is SGHVS, CDR2 FQNEAQ, per germline. The J segment lost 3 bases and the V segment lost 2 bases, leaving 0 bases of the junction unmatched. DNA of the CDR3: TGTGCCAGCAGCTTACTAGCGGGAGGCTACAATGAGCAGTTCTTC. Protein product: CASSLLAGGYNEQFF.

This clonotype was recorded only once. The V gene is TRBV24-1, the J gene TRBJ1-1; no definite D call. V was shortened by 0 bases and J by 11 bases, with 12 bases between the two germline ends. The CDR3 runs 13 residues. Germline loops: CDR1 KGHDR, CDR2 SFDVKD. For the CDR3, the DNA is TGTGCCACCAGTGATTTGGGCACACGCCGGGCTTTCTTT. Translating it yields CATSDLGTRRAFF.

In this sample, this clonotype turned up many times. The V call is TRBV9, the J call TRBJ2-2; TRBD2 is a possible D gene (7 bases). The length of the CDR3 is 12 residues. Germline assignment: CDR1 SGDLS and CDR2 YYNGEE. V was shortened by 7 bases and J by 6 bases, with 10 bases between the two germline ends. CDR3 nucleotide sequence: TGTGCCAGCGGGGGGGCCGCCGGGGAGCTGTTTTTT. Its protein product is CASGGAAGELFF.

The chain carries TRBV7-6 and TRBJ1-4; tentative D call: TRBD1 (5 bases). CDR3 length: 14 residues. CDR1 and CDR2 (germline): SGHVS, FNYEAQ. V shed 3 bases and J shed 10 bases, with 15 bases lying between them. CDR3 nucleotide sequence: TGTGCCAGCAGCTTGGGGGGGATCGCTGGAAAACTGTTTTTT. Encoded protein: CASSLGGIAGKLFF.

The CDR3 coding sequence is TGCGCCAGCAGGGAAGAGGGATCTAACACCGGGGAGCTGTTTTTT. Translation: CASREEGSNTGELFF. This chain links TRBV5-1 with TRBJ2-2; D is possibly TRBD2 (5 bases). V lost 5 bases and J lost 2, with 13 bases in between. The CDR3 sequence is 15 residues long. Germline V gene data show CDR1 as SGHRS and CDR2 as YFSETQ.

This clonotype has only a few counts. The CDR3 bases are TGTGCCAGCAGCTTAGGAGGGTTCGGGTCCTACGAGCAGTACTTC. It yields the protein CASSLGGFGSYEQYF. The chain recombines TRBV7-9 with TRBJ2-7; D may be TRBD2 (5 bases). Germline values: CDR1 SEHNR, CDR2 FQNEAQ (reference sequence). The CDR3 contains 15 residues. V lost 1 base and J lost 1, with 11 bases in between.

The CDR3 protein is CASSERVNTEAFF. The CDR3 nucleotides are TGTGCCAGCAGCGAACGCGTGAACACTGAAGCTTTCTTT. J is TRBJ1-1 and V is TRBV7-2; D is undetermined. Deletions cut 5 bases from V and 0 bases from J, with 7 bases between. The CDR3 has 13 residues. The germline V gene has CDR1 SGHTA and CDR2 FQGNSA.

This clonotype was seen a single time. The rearrangement links TRBV29-1 to TRBJ1-2; D is ambiguous. The CDR3 is 14 amino acids. V shed 3 bases and J shed 1 base, with 12 bases lying between them. In germline, CDR1 is SQVTM, CDR2 ANQGSEA. CDR3 amino acids: CSVEDPELNYGYTF. CDR3 in DNA: TGCAGCGTTGAGGACCCTGAACTTAACTATGGCTACACCTTC.

The V call is TRBV10-3, the J call TRBJ2-3; a possible D gene is TRBD2 (6 bases). Trimming took 6 bases from V and 1 from J, leaving 14 bases between them. The CDR3 is 15 amino acids. Germline loops: CDR1 ENHRY, CDR2 SYGVKD. Written as DNA, the CDR3 is TGTGCCATCAGGGAGGGACCCCATGGCACAGATACGCAGTATTTT. Amino acids: CAIREGPHGTDTQYF.

The chain carries TRBV29-1 and TRBJ2-3; 10 bases are shared with TRBD2. This CDR3 has 16 residues. After removal of 5 bases from V and 0 bases from J, the junction contained 8 bases not matched to a gene. Germline V CDR1 and CDR2: SQVTM, ANQGSEA. The CDR3 bases are TGCAGCGTTAGACTAGCGGGTTCTTCTAGCACAGATACGCAGTATTTT. This codes for CSVRLAGSSSTDTQYF.

The chain is built from TRBV5-4 and TRBJ2-1; 8 nucleotides line up with TRBD1. The V segment lost 4 bases and the J segment 5 bases; nucleotides outside the gene matches: 8. The germline V gene encodes CDR1 SGHNT and CDR2 YYREEE (reference sequence). There are 15 residues in the CDR3. CDR3 residues: CASSKNRQGHNEQFF. CDR3 in DNA: TGTGCCAGCAGCAAAAATAGACAGGGGCACAATGAGCAGTTCTTC.

The chain links TRBV20-1 to TRBJ2-3; D gene ambiguous. V lost 0 bases and J 4 bases, leaving 11 bases between the germline ends. The CDR3 length is 14 residues. Germline CDR1 is DFQATT and CDR2 is SNEGSKA (reference sequence). CDR3 sequence (DNA): TGCAGTGCTAGAGATCGAATAGGCCCAGATACGCAGTATTTT. Translated: CSARDRIGPDTQYF.

The chain links TRBV9 to TRBJ1-2, with a weak D call TRBD1 (5 bases). The CDR3 runs 13 residues. Trimming pared 0 bases from V and 6 bases from J, leaving 9 bases between. Germline loops: CDR1 SGDLS, CDR2 YYNGEE. The CDR3 bases are TGTGCCAGCAGCGTAGAGGCAGGGCATGGCTACACCTTC. Translation: CASSVEAGHGYTF.

This chain links TRBV19 with TRBJ1-1; the D gene is possibly TRBD1 (6 bases). This CDR3 comprises 12 residues. CDR1 and CDR2 (germline): LNHDA, SQIVND (reference sequence). V was pared by 6 bases and J by 11 bases, with 16 bases between. The CDR3 region is CASRPQNRVAFF. The DNA of the CDR3 is TGTGCCAGTAGGCCTCAAAACAGGGTGGCTTTCTTT.

The V gene is TRBV12-3 or TRBV12-4, the J gene TRBJ1-1; D possibly corresponds to TRBD1 (5 bases). With 6 bases removed from V and 5 bases from J, the gap between germline ends came to 13 bases. This CDR3 region has 13 residues. CDR3 sequence: CASSQGVRTEAFF. In DNA form, the CDR3 reads TGTGCCAGCAGCCAAGGGGTTAGGACTGAAGCTTTCTTT.

The chain employs TRBV24-1 and TRBJ2-1; 7 bases align to TRBD1. This CDR3 spans 14 amino acids. The trim removed 6 bases at V and 1 base at J, leaving 2 bases unmatched. Per the germline V gene, CDR1 is KGHDR and CDR2 is SFDVKD. CDR3 sequence (DNA): TGTGCCACCAGTAGCAGGGGGTCCTACAATGAGCAGTTCTTC. It yields the protein CATSSRGSYNEQFF.

The CDR3 DNA sequence: TGCAGTGCTAGCCCCGGGGGACAGGAAGACTCTGGAAACACCATATATTTT. Protein: CSASPGGQEDSGNTIYF. The V and J genes are TRBV20-1 and TRBJ1-3, with 8 bases that match TRBD1. Germline-derived CDR1 and CDR2 are DFQATT and SNEGSKA (reference sequence). The CDR3 totals 17 residues. V shed 3 bases and J 0 bases; nucleotides not matched to a gene: 10.

The chain carries TRBV9 and TRBJ1-6; D remains unclear. V lost 0 bases, J lost 3 bases, and 13 bases lay in between. This CDR3 region has 17 residues. The germline V gene has CDR1 SGDLS and CDR2 YYNGEE. The CDR3 loop reads CASSVEGTLDYNSPLHF. The CDR3 coding sequence is TGTGCCAGCAGCGTAGAGGGTACCCTGGACTATAATTCACCCCTCCACTTT.

A single count supports this clonotype. The V gene is TRBV2, the J gene TRBJ2-3; 8 nucleotides align to TRBD1. Trimming took 0 bases from V and 6 from J; bases not matched to a gene: 5. The CDR3 length is 15 residues. Looked up from germline, CDR1 is SNHLY and CDR2 is FYNNEI. The CDR3: CASSEALRGRDTQYF. CDR3 in DNA: TGTGCCAGCAGTGAAGCGCTCAGGGGGCGGGATACGCAGTATTTT.

This clonotype occurred a few times. This chain links TRBV7-3 with TRBJ2-5, with TRBD1 matching 8 bases. Trimming at V came to 5 bases and at J to 4 bases, leaving 3 bases not matched to a gene. CDR1 is SGHTA and CDR2 is FQGTGA in the germline V gene. This CDR3 has 13 amino acids. The CDR3 region is CASSADRGETQYF. The CDR3 DNA reads TGTGCCAGCAGCGCCGACAGGGGAGAGACCCAGTACTTC.

The V call is TRBV5-1, the J call TRBJ2-3, with TRBD2 as a possible D gene (5 bases). The CDR3 extends over 14 amino acids. V lost 2 bases, J lost 2 bases, and 9 bases lay in between. Germline CDR1 SGHRS, CDR2 YFSETQ. The CDR3 nucleotides read TGCGCCAGCAGCTTAGACGGACTCACAGATACGCAGTATTTT. It encodes CASSLDGLTDTQYF.